This TCR beta chain derives from a study of blood T cell repertoires in COVID-19. For the study at large: Nucleic acid was either cDNA or gDNA, and it came from T cells, B-cell-depleted T cells, or PBMCs.

Original processing notes: It was from reference gene primer amplification that nucleated cell counts were estimated. Measured with immunoSEQ multiplex PCR; TCRdb has only the in-frame clones, and not every one. The DNA gave D and trimming, while V, J and clone size come from that table. This table holds 170,000 or so clones, approximately 86% found once. Germline CDR1 is GTSNPN and CDR2 is SVGIG (reference sequence). The CDR3 sequence is 13 residues long. Trimming removed 6 bases from V and 0 bases from J, with 11 bases in between. The sequence was collected from a middle-aged man with active or convalescent COVID-19. The sample taken for sequencing was peripheral blood. V gene TRBV30 combines with J gene TRBJ1-1, with D hard to call. In DNA, the CDR3 is TGTGCCTGCGAAGACAACATGAACACTGAAGCTTTCTTT. Translated: CACEDNMNTEAFF. The complete variable domain, with remaining parts taken from reference TRBV30 and TRBJ1-1, reads SQTIHQWPATLVQPVGSPLSLECTVEGTSNPNLYWYRQAAGRGLQLLFYSVGIGQISSEVPQNLSASRPQDRQFILSSKKLLLSDSGFYLCACEDNMNTEAFFGQGTRLTVV.